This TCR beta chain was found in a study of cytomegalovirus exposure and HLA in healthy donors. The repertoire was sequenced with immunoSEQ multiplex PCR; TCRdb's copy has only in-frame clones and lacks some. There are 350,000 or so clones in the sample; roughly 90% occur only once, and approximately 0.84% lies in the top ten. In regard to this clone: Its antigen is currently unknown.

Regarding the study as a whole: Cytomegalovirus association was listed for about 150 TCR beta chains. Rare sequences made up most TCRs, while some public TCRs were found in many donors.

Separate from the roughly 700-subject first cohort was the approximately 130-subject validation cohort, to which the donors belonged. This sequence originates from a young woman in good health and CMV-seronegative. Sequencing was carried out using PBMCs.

The DNA of the CDR3 is TGTGCCAGCAGCGCAGGGTCCACTGAAGCTTTCTTT. This gives the protein CASSAGSTEAFF. This chain uses TRBV13 with TRBJ1-1; tentative D call: TRBD1 (5 bases). Trimming took 5 bases from V and 4 from J, leaving 8 bases between them. This CDR3 has 12 amino acids. Looked up from germline, CDR1 is PRHDT and CDR2 is FYEKMQ (reference sequence).